The 23 T cell receptor beta chains in this list originate from one sample, sequenced in a study of beta chain features in type 1 diabetes. Every isolated RNA sample was fully reverse transcribed, so sequencing captured expressed TCRB transcripts. Repertoires were generated with immunoSEQ multiplex PCR, while TCRdb's copy carries only in-frame clones and drops some. The table has a few hundred thousand clones, roughly 15% seen once. Input material: central memory CD4+ T cells from blood. The receptors stem from a man aged 30-40 years in good health.

This rearrangement joins TRBV5-8 to TRBJ2-3; the D gene is possibly TRBD2 (6 bases). The germline CDR1 and CDR2 sequences are SGHTS and YDEGEE. CDR3 length: 12 residues. Trimming took 6 bases from V and 7 from J, leaving 12 bases between them. This chain's CDR3 is CASTPRGYTQYF. The DNA of the CDR3 is TGTGCCAGCACCCCCCGGGGGTATACGCAGTATTTT.

The genes are TRBV6-1 and TRBJ2-5; 10 bases fit TRBD2. The germline V gene encodes CDR1 MNHNS and CDR2 SASEGT. This CDR3 region has 17 residues. The junction had 10 bases not matched to a gene; V was cut back by 1 base and J by 5 bases. CDR3 region: CASSEVQRGGVRETQYF. In DNA, the CDR3 is TGTGCCAGCAGTGAAGTCCAGCGGGGGGGCGTTAGGGAGACCCAGTACTTC.

This clone appeared a few times. This chain links TRBV4-3 with TRBJ2-3; 8 bases are shared with TRBD2. This CDR3 has 16 amino acids. Germline-derived CDR1 and CDR2 are LGHNA and YSLEER. Unmatched junction bases numbered 10, after V lost 2 bases and J lost 6 bases. The CDR3 DNA follows: TGCGCCAGCAGCCAAACAACCGGGACTAGTGGCGATACGCAGTATTTT. The encoded protein is CASSQTTGTSGDTQYF.

The table lists this clone with a few counts. This chain uses TRBV7-7 with TRBJ2-3; D may be TRBD2 (5 bases). Germline loops: CDR1 SSHAT, CDR2 FNYEAQ (reference sequence). The CDR3 is made up of 17 amino acids. V lost 5 bases and J lost 3, with 21 bases in between. The CDR3, as DNA: TGTGCCAGCAGCCCATACGGACCTTCTTCGGGGACAGATACGCAGTATTTT. Amino acids: CASSPYGPSSGTDTQYF.

This clone showed up just a few times. The chain employs TRBV5-4 and TRBJ2-1; D tentatively fits TRBD1 or TRBD2 (5 bases each). V was cut by 1 base and J by 6 bases, with 14 bases left in between. The CDR3 is 15 amino acids. The V gene's germline CDR1 is SGHNT and CDR2 YYREEE (reference sequence). CDR3 residues: CASSLHRGPFNEQFF. For the CDR3, the DNA is TGTGCCAGCAGCTTGCACCGGGGACCCTTCAATGAGCAGTTCTTC.

The genes are TRBV11-3 and TRBJ2-5; D remains ambiguous. Per germline, CDR1 SGHNT and CDR2 YENEEA. The CDR3 is made up of 13 amino acids. Trimming took off 4 bases at V and 5 bases at J, with 11 bases between the two ends. CDR3 coding DNA: TGTGCCAGCAGCTCAGCGACCAGCGAGACCCAGTACTTC. Translation gives CASSSATSETQYF.

For the CDR3, the DNA is TGTGCCAGCAGCAGGAAGCAGGGTCTGAACACTGAAGCTTTCTTT. It encodes CASSRKQGLNTEAFF. The chain recombines TRBV5-5 with TRBJ1-1, with D tentatively TRBD1 (5 bases). Trimming removed 4 bases from V and 0 bases from J, with 13 bases in between. This CDR3 has 15 amino acids. CDR1 SGHKS and CDR2 YYEKEE come from the germline V gene (reference sequence).

This clone was counted between two and nine times. The rearrangement joins TRBV18 to TRBJ2-7; 8 nucleotides align to TRBD1. The CDR3 covers 15 residues. With V trimmed by 6 bases and J by 2 bases, 9 bases remained unmatched. Per germline, CDR1 KGHSH and CDR2 LQKENI. The CDR3: CASSPDRADPYEQYV. CDR3 nucleotide sequence: TGTGCCAGCTCCCCGGACAGGGCCGACCCCTACGAGCAGTACGTC.

The chain carries TRBV5-6 and TRBJ2-5, with 7 bases matching TRBD2. Unmatched junction bases numbered 3, after V lost 4 bases and J lost 0 bases. The CDR3 runs to 14 residues. Germline values: CDR1 SGHDT, CDR2 YYEEEE. The CDR3 here is CASSAGTNQETQYF. The CDR3 DNA sequence: TGTGCCAGCAGCGCCGGGACTAACCAAGAGACCCAGTACTTC.

This clone was seen repeatedly, ten times or more. The chain has TRBV4-1 and TRBJ2-5; D not resolved. Trimming took off 1 base at V and 5 bases at J, with 23 bases between the two ends. The CDR3 contains 18 residues. Germline CDR1 MGHRA, CDR2 YSYEKL. CDR3 residues: CASSQGAPAGRNGETQYF. The CDR3 DNA reads TGCGCCAGCAGCCAAGGAGCCCCCGCCGGCCGTAACGGGGAGACCCAGTACTTC.

Written as DNA, the CDR3 is TGTGCCAGCAGTAGACAGGGGGAGGGCTCTGGGGCCAACGTCCTGACTTTC. Residues: CASSRQGEGSGANVLTF. J is TRBJ2-6 and V is TRBV7-9; 9 nucleotides line up with TRBD1. The V gene end was trimmed by 6 bases and the J gene end by 0 bases; junction bases not matched to a gene: 6. This CDR3 has 17 residues. The V gene's germline CDR1 is SEHNR and CDR2 FQNEAQ (reference sequence).

The J gene is TRBJ2-5, the V gene TRBV5-6, with D perhaps TRBD2 (6 bases). Germline CDR1 is SGHDT and CDR2 is YYEEEE. This CDR3 contains 15 residues. V was trimmed by 4 bases and J by 3 bases, leaving 16 bases between them. The CDR3 nucleotides read TGTGCCAGCAGCCCATTAGCGGAAACTGAAGAGACCCAGTACTTC. Amino acid sequence: CASSPLAETEETQYF.

This clone turned up a few times. The chain uses TRBV4-1 and TRBJ2-3, with 11 bases lining up with TRBD2. This CDR3 spans 16 amino acids. Looked up from germline, CDR1 is MGHRA and CDR2 is YSYEKL. V trimming: 1 base; J trimming: 1 base; junction bases outside the gene matches: 1. CDR3 DNA sequence: TGCGCCAGCAGCCAAGCACTAGCGGGGGGCACAGATACGCAGTATTTT. This gives the protein CASSQALAGGTDTQYF.

This clone appeared a few times. This chain links TRBV6-5 with TRBJ1-2; 8 nucleotides align to TRBD1. Germline V CDR1 and CDR2: MNHEY, SVGAGI. This CDR3 has 13 residues. V shed 4 bases and J 7 bases; nucleotides not matched to a gene: 5. The CDR3 DNA reads TGTGCCAGCAGTTCCCAGGGGGCGGGTGGCTACACCTTC. Translating gives CASSSQGAGGYTF.

This clone appeared many times. V usage is TRBV18 and J usage is TRBJ1-2; no clear D. Germline assignment: CDR1 KGHSH and CDR2 LQKENI. The CDR3 extends over 15 amino acids. Trimming took off 2 bases at V and 8 bases at J, with 18 bases between the two ends. CDR3 nucleotides: TGTGCCAGCTCACCAGTATCGGCCGGGGTTGAGGGCTACACCTTC. This gives the protein CASSPVSAGVEGYTF.

This clone has a handful of counts. V usage is TRBV9 and J usage is TRBJ2-1; D remains ambiguous. The ends were cut back, 0 bases at V and 4 bases at J, with 11 bases in the middle. CDR1 is SGDLS, CDR2 YYNGEE, per germline. The CDR3 is 15 residues long. The CDR3 is CASSVASRGYNEQFF. In DNA, the CDR3 is TGTGCCAGCAGCGTAGCTTCCCGTGGGTACAATGAGCAGTTCTTC.

The gene calls are TRBV7-9 and TRBJ2-5; 7 positions agree with TRBD1. CDR1 is SEHNR and CDR2 is FQNEAQ in the germline V gene (reference sequence). The CDR3 loop spans 14 amino acids. Trimming at V came to 3 bases and at J to 4 bases, leaving 5 bases not matched to a gene. The CDR3 nucleotides are TGTGCCAGCAGCTTCGGGCAGGGGGTAGAGACCCAGTACTTC. The encoded protein is CASSFGQGVETQYF.

This rearrangement joins TRBV15 to TRBJ1-1; D unresolved. The V gene lost 0 bases and the J gene lost 1 base, with 9 bases spanning the gap. CDR1 is LNHNV, CDR2 YYDKDF, per germline (reference sequence). The CDR3 totals 15 residues. The chain's CDR3 is CATSRDLGRNTEAFF. Here the CDR3 DNA reads TGTGCCACCAGCAGAGATCTGGGAAGGAACACTGAAGCTTTCTTT.

A few counts support this clone. The rearrangement joins TRBV28 to TRBJ1-2; possible D gene TRBD1, 5 bases. Germline loops: CDR1 MDHEN, CDR2 SYDVKM. The CDR3 spans 13 residues. The germline V and J ends were trimmed by 5 bases and 7 bases, with 14 bases remaining between them. The CDR3 coding sequence is TGTGCCAGCAGTGCCGACAGCCCCAGTGGCTACACCTTC. This translates into CASSADSPSGYTF.

This clone was seen only a few times. Other DNA sequences in this specimen translate into the identical CDR3. V usage is TRBV6-5 and J usage is TRBJ1-5, with D unclear. With 2 bases removed from V and 5 bases from J, the gap between germline ends came to 7 bases. This CDR3 spans 13 amino acids. Germline loops: CDR1 MNHEY, CDR2 SVGAGI. The CDR3 loop reads CASSYSKDQPQHF. CDR3 sequence (DNA): TGTGCCAGCAGTTACAGTAAAGATCAGCCCCAGCATTTT.

The sample holds many counts of this clone. The chain carries TRBV25-1 and TRBJ1-1; 11 nucleotides line up with TRBD1. This CDR3 has 14 residues. CDR1 MGHDK and CDR2 SYGVNS come from the germline V gene. V shed 3 bases and J 10 bases; nucleotides not matched to a gene: 7. This CDR3 is CASSERTGGLPAFF. Written as DNA, the CDR3 is TGTGCCAGCAGTGAGCGGACAGGGGGCCTTCCAGCTTTCTTT.

This clone was counted only a few times. The genes are TRBV7-3 and TRBJ2-1; 11 bases agree with TRBD2. The V segment lost 4 bases and the J segment 7 bases; nucleotides outside the gene matches: 6. Germline V gives CDR1 SGHTA, CDR2 FQGTGA. CDR3 length equals 15 residues. CDR3 loop: CASSSTSGSWNEQFF. CDR3 coding DNA: TGTGCCAGCAGCTCAACTAGCGGGAGTTGGAATGAGCAGTTCTTC.

This clone was observed a few times. CDR3 amino acids: CASRRIGPNYGYTF. CDR3 DNA sequence: TGTGCCAGCAGGCGAATCGGGCCGAATTATGGCTACACCTTC. The chain uses TRBV5-6 and TRBJ1-2; D is unresolved. This CDR3 spans 14 amino acids. The germline V gene encodes CDR1 SGHDT and CDR2 YYEEEE. Trimming left V 5 bases short and J 5 bases short, with 16 bases between.